Shown below are 21 T cell receptor beta chains from a single sample sequenced in a study of regulatory T cells in long-lasting Graves disease. Documented time point: persistent/refractory GD, antithyroid drugs over 5 years with positive TRAb. The TCR library used RNA extracted from PBMCs. Arm-PCR with iRepertoire HTBI primers amplified the CDR3 regions for these TCR beta libraries. TCRdb called the multiplex PCR reads again in MiXCR, with one record for every CDR3 protein. Among 400,000 to 450,000 distinct CDR3 sequences listed, around 22% were seen once. The sequenced sample was peripheral blood mononuclear cells (PBMCs), obtained when the disease was refractory, from a patient treated with antithyroid drugs. Every receptor here comes from a female donor with Graves disease.

This chain links TRBV19 with TRBJ1-3; the match to TRBD1 covers 7 bases. Trimming at V came to 6 bases and at J to 7 bases, leaving 3 bases not matched to a gene. CDR1 is LNHDA, CDR2 SQIVND, per germline (reference sequence). The CDR3 covers 12 residues. CDR3 amino acids: CASSQGGNTIYF. In nucleotides, the CDR3 is TGTGCCAGTAGCCAAGGGGGCAACACCATATATTTT. The full variable domain, rest sourced from reference TRBV19 and TRBJ1-3, is DGGITQSPKYLFRKEGQNVTLSCEQNLNHDAMYWYRQDPGQGLRLIYYSQIVNDFQKGDIAEGYSVSREKKESFPLTVTSAQKNPTAFYLCASSQGGNTIYFGEGSWLTVV.

This clonotype has at least ten counts. This chain joins TRBV28 and TRBJ2-7, with 12 bases matching TRBD2. V trimming: 6 bases; J trimming: 4 bases; junction bases outside the gene matches: 7. The CDR3 is made up of 15 amino acids. Germline values: CDR1 MDHEN, CDR2 SYDVKM. CDR3 amino acids: CASRPGLAGLYEQYF. Written as DNA, the CDR3 is TGTGCCAGCAGACCTGGACTAGCGGGACTGTACGAGCAGTACTTC.

The V and J genes are TRBV3-1 and TRBJ1-2; TRBD1 matches at 7 bases. Germline CDR1 and CDR2: LGHDT and YNNKEL (reference sequence). The trim removed 4 bases at V and 3 bases at J, leaving 5 bases unmatched. The CDR3 covers 14 residues. CDR3 nucleotide sequence: TGTGCCAGCAGCCTTCTCGACAGGGACTATGGCTACACCTTC. Encoded protein: CASSLLDRDYGYTF.

This clonotype has only a few counts. This sequence may be a read error, since a much larger clone differs from it by one base. This sequence joins TRBV6-2 or TRBV6-3 and TRBJ1-2; 7 bases fit TRBD1. The germline V gene encodes CDR1 MNHEY and CDR2 SVGEGT. J gave up 4 bases and V 4 bases, and 3 bases lay outside the gene matches. The CDR3 extends over 13 amino acids. CDR3 sequence: CASSSTGLYGYTF. The CDR3 DNA is TGTGCCAGCAGTTCGACAGGGCTCTATGGCTACACCTTC.

The chain uses TRBV12-3 or TRBV12-4 and TRBJ2-1; possible D gene TRBD2, 5 bases. The CDR3 has 14 residues. The V and J ends lost 5 bases and 6 bases respectively, with 14 bases between them. Here the CDR3 reads CASSPTTRVNEQFF. The CDR3, as DNA: TGTGCCAGCAGTCCGACCACTAGAGTCAATGAGCAGTTCTTC.

This clonotype occurred once. The chain links TRBV9 to TRBJ1-4; tentatively, D is TRBD1 (5 bases). V gave up 4 bases and J gave up 3 bases, with 16 bases separating them. This CDR3 is built from 16 residues. CDR1 and CDR2 (germline): SGDLS, YYNGEE. Written as DNA, the CDR3 is TGTGCCAGCAGCCCCCTTGGGGCAGGGCCTAATGAAAAACTGTTTTTT. It is translated as CASSPLGAGPNEKLFF.

This clonotype was counted many times. The chain links TRBV3-1 to TRBJ2-5, with D unresolved. Germline V gene data show CDR1 as LGHDT and CDR2 as YNNKEL (reference sequence). With 4 bases removed from V and 7 bases from J, the gap between germline ends came to 16 bases. The CDR3 consists of 14 residues. CDR3 residues: CASSPRPRGRTQYF. CDR3 nucleotides: TGTGCCAGCAGCCCTCGGCCCCGTGGTAGGACCCAGTACTTC.

In its sample, this clonotype was seen a few times. V and J are TRBV6-2 or TRBV6-3 and TRBJ2-7; 9 bases align to TRBD2. The CDR3 has 15 residues. CDR1 is MNHEY, CDR2 SVGEGT, per germline. After removal of 0 bases from V and 5 bases from J, the junction contained 5 bases not matched to a gene. The CDR3 DNA is TGTGCCAGCAGTTACTCTAGCGGGAGAGGTAACGAGCAGTACTTC. It codes for CASSYSSGRGNEQYF.

In this sample, this clonotype turned up a few times. This chain joins TRBV12-3 or TRBV12-4 and TRBJ2-2; unclear D gene. The V end lost 5 bases, the J end lost 6 bases, and 13 bases lay between the germline ends. This CDR3 comprises 14 residues. In DNA, the CDR3 is TGTGCCAGCAGTCAAAGAAGGAAAGCCGGGGAGCTGTTTTTT. It is translated as CASSQRRKAGELFF.

At least ten counts were recorded for this clonotype. V and J are TRBV30 and TRBJ1-6, with a tentative D call TRBD1 (6 bases). In germline, CDR1 is GTSNPN, CDR2 SVGIG (reference sequence). This CDR3 region has 11 residues. V gave up 5 bases and J gave up 16 bases, with 15 bases separating them. CDR3 residues: CAWLRGTHLHF. In DNA, the CDR3 is TGTGCCTGGTTACGGGGGACACATCTCCACTTT. Looking up the rest from reference TRBV30 and TRBJ1-6 gives the full variable domain: SQTIHQWPATLVQPVGSPLSLECTVEGTSNPNLYWYRQAAGRGLQLLFYSVGIGQISSEVPQNLSASRPQDRQFILSSKKLLLSDSGFYLCAWLRGTHLHFGNGTRLTVT.

This clonotype was seen repeatedly, ten times or more. The chain carries TRBV28 and TRBJ2-6; weak D call: TRBD1 (5 bases). The CDR3 has 15 residues. V was shortened by 3 bases and J by 4 bases, with 10 bases between the two germline ends. CDR1 is MDHEN and CDR2 is SYDVKM in the germline V gene. The CDR3 sequence is CASSLMGPGANVLTF. In DNA, the CDR3 is TGTGCCAGCAGTTTGATGGGGCCCGGGGCCAACGTCCTGACTTTC. Complete variable domain (other parts from reference TRBV28 and TRBJ2-6): DVKVTQSSRYLVKRTGEKVFLECVQDMDHENMFWYRQDPGLGLRLIYFSYDVKMKEKGDIPEGYSVSREKKERFSLILESASTNQTSMYLCASSLMGPGANVLTFGAGSRLTVL.

This clonotype appeared a few times. This chain joins TRBV6-1 and TRBJ1-5; TRBD1 is a possible D gene (5 bases). Trimming pared 8 bases from V and 3 bases from J, leaving 20 bases between. The CDR3 spans 16 residues. The germline CDR1 and CDR2 sequences are MNHNS and SASEGT. The CDR3 nucleotides read TGTGCCAGCCAAAGAAGTAGACAGCCAGTCAATCAGCCCCAGCATTTT. It encodes CASQRSRQPVNQPQHF.

This chain uses TRBV2 with TRBJ2-3; D ambiguous. In germline, CDR1 is SNHLY, CDR2 FYNNEI. The CDR3 has 15 amino acids. Trimming left V 7 bases short and J 2 bases short, with 16 bases between. The CDR3 sequence: CASTLVGINTDTQYF. The CDR3 nucleotides read TGTGCCAGCACTTTGGTGGGGATAAACACAGATACGCAGTATTTT.

At least ten counts were recorded for this clonotype. The gene calls are TRBV12-3 or TRBV12-4 and TRBJ1-1; no clear D gene. This CDR3 is built from 13 residues. V was trimmed by 2 bases and J by 1 base, leaving 5 bases between them. The CDR3 nucleotides are TGTGCCAGCAGTTTAAACGAGAACACTGAAGCTTTCTTT. This encodes CASSLNENTEAFF.

This clonotype was picked up a small number of times. This could be a read error, since a much larger clone is one nucleotide away. The chain recombines TRBV29-1 with TRBJ1-1; D unclear. This CDR3 comprises 13 residues. Germline values: CDR1 SQVTM, CDR2 ANQGSEA. The V end was cut by 6 bases, the J end by 5 bases, with 16 bases between. CDR3 bases: TGCAGCGTCGCCCATCCCCAAGGAACTGAAGCTTTCTTT. It codes for CSVAHPQGTEAFF.

This clonotype was detected many times. The chain combines TRBV6-2 or TRBV6-3 with TRBJ1-4; 9 nucleotides line up with TRBD1. Germline V lookup: CDR1 MNHEY, CDR2 SVGEGT. The CDR3 length is 15 residues. Germline trimming cut 6 bases from V and 10 bases from J; bases unmatched to any gene: 12. The CDR3 DNA sequence: TGTGCCAGCAGACACCTTCGGGACAGGGTAGGAAAACTGTTTTTT. Protein product: CASRHLRDRVGKLFF.

The table lists this clonotype with many counts. This chain links TRBV6-1 with TRBJ1-5, with 10 positions matching TRBD1. V trimming: 7 bases; J trimming: 5 bases; junction bases outside the gene matches: 14. Per the germline V gene, CDR1 is MNHNS and CDR2 is SASEGT. The CDR3 runs to 17 residues. The CDR3 nucleotides are TGTGCCAGCACCATCAGGACAGGGGGTACGATCCATCAGCCCCAGCATTTT. Translated: CASTIRTGGTIHQPQHF.

There are many counts of this clonotype. V gene TRBV20-1 combines with J gene TRBJ2-7, with D unresolved. The CDR3 contains 11 residues. V shed 3 bases and J shed 5 bases, with 8 bases lying between them. Per germline, CDR1 DFQATT and CDR2 SNEGSKA (reference sequence). The CDR3, as DNA: TGCAGTGCTAGTCTATCCCACGAGCAGTACTTC. It codes for CSASLSHEQYF.

This clonotype was recorded a few times. This rearrangement joins TRBV9 to TRBJ1-2; the D is unclear. In germline, CDR1 is SGDLS, CDR2 YYNGEE. V was pared by 2 bases and J by 8 bases, with 19 bases between. This CDR3 spans 15 amino acids. The CDR3: CASSVGQVVTGGYTF. The CDR3 DNA follows: TGTGCCAGCAGCGTGGGTCAGGTCGTCACTGGGGGCTACACCTTC.

This clonotype occurred many times. The gene calls are TRBV6-1 and TRBJ1-5, with a weak D call TRBD1 (5 bases). Germline lookup yields CDR1 MNHNS and CDR2 SASEGT. The V end lost 8 bases, the J end lost 2 bases, and 16 bases lay between the germline ends. The CDR3 extends over 15 amino acids. The CDR3 DNA follows: TGTGCCAGCCAGAGCAGGGATCGCGGCAATCAGCCCCAGCATTTT. Translation gives CASQSRDRGNQPQHF.

V and J are TRBV19 and TRBJ1-5; no firm D call. The V gene's germline CDR1 is LNHDA and CDR2 SQIVND (reference sequence). The CDR3 is made up of 14 amino acids. V dropped 7 bases and J dropped 8 bases, with 18 bases sitting between them. CDR3 loop: CASTPTARWEPQHF. CDR3 in DNA: TGTGCCAGTACCCCCACAGCCAGGTGGGAGCCCCAGCATTTT. Variable domain in full (rest from reference TRBV19 and TRBJ1-5): DGGITQSPKYLFRKEGQNVTLSCEQNLNHDAMYWYRQDPGQGLRLIYYSQIVNDFQKGDIAEGYSVSREKKESFPLTVTSAQKNPTAFYLCASTPTARWEPQHFGDGTRLSIL.